Each of the 15 T cell receptor beta chains below was sequenced from the same sample in a study of cytomegalovirus exposure and HLA in healthy donors. Repertoires were generated with immunoSEQ multiplex PCR, while TCRdb's copy carries only in-frame clones and drops some. The sample consists of 230,000 or so clones, 88% of them appearing once. Sequenced input: PBMCs. These receptors were taken from a woman under 30 in good health and CMV-seronegative.

CDR3 in DNA: TGCGCCAGCAGCCAAGATCGACTACCGGGACAGGCTATGAACACCGGGGAGCTGTTTTTT. It translates to CASSQDRLPGQAMNTGELFF. The chain links TRBV4-1 to TRBJ2-2; 8 nucleotides line up with TRBD1. The CDR3 is 20 amino acids. Germline assignment: CDR1 MGHRA and CDR2 YSYEKL. After removal of 0 bases from V and 1 base from J, the junction contained 13 bases not matched to a gene.

The chain recombines TRBV19 with TRBJ2-2, with a weak D call TRBD1 (5 bases). This CDR3 comprises 14 residues. Germline CDR1 LNHDA, CDR2 SQIVND (reference sequence). The V end was cut by 11 bases, the J end by 0 bases, with 13 bases between. This chain's CDR3 is CAGRRTPNTGELFF. The CDR3 coding sequence is TGTGCCGGAAGGCGGACACCGAACACCGGGGAGCTGTTTTTT.

This clone was seen once. V and J are TRBV28 and TRBJ2-2; D gene unclear. Trimming stripped 3 bases from V and 1 base from J, with 6 bases between. CDR3 length equals 14 residues. Germline V gene lookup returns CDR1 MDHEN and CDR2 SYDVKM. The CDR3 DNA reads TGTGCCAGCAGTTTGGCCCAGAACACCGGGGAGCTGTTTTTT. Translation gives CASSLAQNTGELFF.

This clone was detected a few times. DNA of the CDR3: TGCGCCAGCGAGTCCGCAGACCGGCGGGAAAAACTGTTTTTT. This translates into CASESADRREKLFF. V and J are TRBV4-1 and TRBJ1-4; D remains ambiguous. With 8 bases removed from V and 8 bases from J, the gap between germline ends came to 18 bases. The CDR3 extends over 14 amino acids. Germline values: CDR1 MGHRA, CDR2 YSYEKL.

J is TRBJ2-3 and V is TRBV9; the D gene is possibly TRBD1 (5 bases). In germline, CDR1 is SGDLS, CDR2 YYNGEE. This CDR3 is built from 15 residues. Trimming left V 0 bases short and J 3 bases short, with 11 bases between. CDR3 nucleotide sequence: TGTGCCAGCAGCGTAGGTGGCAGGGCAACAGATACGCAGTATTTT. It is translated as CASSVGGRATDTQYF.

This clone was observed once. This rearrangement joins TRBV20-1 to TRBJ1-2; D may be TRBD1 (6 bases). The ends were cut back, 5 bases at V and 6 bases at J, with 10 bases in the middle. The germline V gene has CDR1 DFQATT and CDR2 SNEGSKA (reference sequence). The length of the CDR3 is 11 residues. CDR3 DNA sequence: TGCAGTGCTGCGGGGGGGCATGGCTACACCTTC. Translating gives CSAAGGHGYTF.

There are a few counts of this clone. CDR3 coding DNA: TGTGCCAGTAGTATTGAAGGACAGCACAATCAGCCCCAGCATTTT. Protein: CASSIEGQHNQPQHF. V and J are TRBV19 and TRBJ1-5, with a possible D match to TRBD1 (6 bases). This CDR3 is built from 15 residues. CDR1 and CDR2 (germline): LNHDA, SQIVND (reference sequence). Trimming stripped 3 bases from V and 3 bases from J, with 12 bases between.

This clone was picked up a small number of times. This rearrangement joins TRBV27 to TRBJ2-7, with a tentative D call TRBD2 (6 bases). The ends were cut back, 3 bases at V and 6 bases at J, with 9 bases in the middle. The germline V gene has CDR1 MNHEY and CDR2 SMNVEV (reference sequence). The CDR3 runs 12 residues. The CDR3 DNA follows: TGTGCCAGCAGTTTGAGGCGGGGCGAGCAGTACTTC. Translating gives CASSLRRGEQYF.

V usage is TRBV11-3 and J usage is TRBJ2-1; D unresolved. CDR1 SGHNT and CDR2 YENEEA come from the germline V gene. This CDR3 has 14 amino acids. V was clipped by 2 bases and J by 6 bases, with 11 bases between them. The CDR3 nucleotides read TGTGCCAGCAGCTTAAGTAGCCTTCGCAATGAGCAGTTCTTC. This encodes CASSLSSLRNEQFF.

The rearrangement uses TRBV27 and TRBJ2-7; tentative D call: TRBD2 (5 bases). Germline CDR1 reads MNHEY; CDR2 reads SMNVEV (reference sequence). The CDR3 extends over 12 amino acids. V lost 8 bases and J lost 7, with 15 bases in between. CDR3 bases: TGTGCCAGCGGGGTGAGGCCGGGAGAGCAGTACTTC. The encoded protein is CASGVRPGEQYF.

This clone was seen once. The rearrangement links TRBV7-8 to TRBJ2-2; 9 bases line up with TRBD1. Germline lookup yields CDR1 SGHVS and CDR2 FQNEAQ. V was pared by 8 bases and J by 0 bases, with 10 bases of the junction left unmatched. The CDR3 runs to 17 residues. The CDR3 here is CASARDRAWANTGELFF. CDR3 nucleotides: TGTGCCAGCGCCCGGGACAGGGCGTGGGCGAACACCGGGGAGCTGTTTTTT.

This clone was picked up one time. This sequence joins TRBV30 and TRBJ2-5; perhaps TRBD2 as D (6 bases). V was clipped by 3 bases and J by 5 bases, with 13 bases between them. CDR1 GTSNPN and CDR2 SVGIG come from the germline V gene (reference sequence). The CDR3 covers 13 residues. This CDR3 reads CAWRQARGETQYF. The DNA of the CDR3 is TGTGCCTGGAGGCAGGCACGGGGGGAGACCCAGTACTTC.

The chain couples TRBV5-5 to TRBJ2-5; D uncertain. Between the trimmed V and J ends, which lost 0 bases and 1 base, there was a span of 7 bases. Germline V gives CDR1 SGHKS, CDR2 YYEKEE (reference sequence). The CDR3 length is 14 residues. The CDR3: CASSLVGSQETQYF. For the CDR3, the DNA is TGTGCCAGCAGCTTGGTGGGCTCCCAAGAGACCCAGTACTTC.

The chain combines TRBV5-8 with TRBJ2-1, with D unclear. V was trimmed by 4 bases and J by 9 bases, leaving 8 bases between them. CDR3 size: 11 residues. Germline V gives CDR1 SGHTS, CDR2 YDEGEE. CDR3 residues: CASSLGGEQFF. In DNA, the CDR3 is TGTGCCAGCAGCCTTGGCGGTGAGCAGTTCTTC.

The rearrangement joins TRBV7-2 to TRBJ2-7; possibly TRBD1 for D (5 bases). The ends were cut back, 7 bases at V and 3 bases at J, with 16 bases in the middle. The CDR3 sequence is 14 residues long. Looked up from germline, CDR1 is SGHTA and CDR2 is FQGNSA. In nucleotides, the CDR3 is TGTGCCAGCAAACCCCAGGGAAACATCTACGAGCAGTACTTC. Amino acids: CASKPQGNIYEQYF. The whole variable domain, remainder taken from reference TRBV7-2 and TRBJ2-7, is GAGVSQSPSNKVTEKGKDVELRCDPISGHTALYWYRQSLGQGLEFLIYFQGNSAPDKSGLPSDRFSAERTGGSVSTLTIQRTQQEDSAVYLCASKPQGNIYEQYFGPGTRLTVT.